These 32 T cell receptor beta chains were all obtained from the same sample, sequenced in a study of T cells in Graves' hyperthyroidism and ophthalmopathy. Amplification yielded TCR beta CDR3 regions, with RNA transcripts as the source. HTBI primers drove first-round RT-PCR of the TCR CDR3. From the multiplex PCR reads, TCRdb called clonotypes with MiXCR, one entry per CDR3 protein. The sample lists over 200,000 distinct CDR3 sequences; under 20% were seen once. The sequenced material came from blood. The origin of the receptors is a man aged 50 to 59 with Graves' hyperthyroidism.

The sample holds a few counts of this clonotype. The CDR3 loop reads CASSQDKREGEDTQHF. The CDR3 coding sequence is TGTGCCAGCAGCCAAGATAAGAGGGAGGGGGAAGATACGCAGCATTTT. The chain joins TRBV3-1 to TRBJ2-3; the D gene is possibly TRBD1 (6 bases). The J call could be wrong; TRBJ1-5 is a better fit for the DNA end. This CDR3 is 16 amino acids long. Germline CDR1 is LGHDT and CDR2 is YNNKEL (reference sequence).

This clonotype was seen ten or more times. This chain connects TRBV11-2 to TRBJ2-1; D perhaps matches TRBD2 (6 bases). Germline CDR1 SGHAT, CDR2 FQNNGV. The CDR3 consists of 13 residues. V gave up 5 bases and J gave up 4 bases, with 9 bases separating them. The chain's CDR3 is CASSGGTYNEQFF. DNA of the CDR3: TGTGCCAGCAGCGGAGGGACGTACAATGAGCAGTTCTTC.

This clonotype showed up many times. This sequence joins TRBV18 and TRBJ2-7; D remains ambiguous. V was trimmed by 0 bases and J by 5 bases, leaving 11 bases between them. The CDR3 extends over 14 amino acids. Germline CDR1 KGHSH, CDR2 LQKENI. The CDR3 DNA reads as TGTGCCAGCTCACCACCGTACGGAACGGACGAGCAGTACTTC. Its translation: CASSPPYGTDEQYF.

This clonotype was seen a handful of times. This sequence joins TRBV9 and TRBJ2-2; D not resolved. V was trimmed by 0 bases and J by 6 bases, leaving 15 bases between them. Germline V gene data show CDR1 as SGDLS and CDR2 as YYNGEE. The CDR3 loop spans 16 amino acids. The CDR3 sequence is CASSVGAQVRAGELFF. The DNA of the CDR3 is TGTGCCAGCAGCGTAGGGGCCCAGGTTCGGGCCGGGGAGCTGTTTTTT.

As concerns this clonotype: The junction departs from the called germline gene at one end, perhaps through a read error. V and J are TRBV5-1 and TRBJ1-2; D ambiguous. The CDR3 sequence is 13 residues long. The V gene's germline CDR1 is SGHRS and CDR2 YFSETQ. The CDR3 coding sequence is TGTGCCAGCGGCTTAGGGCGGCTCTATGGCTACACCTTC. Translation: CASGLGRLYGYTF.

This clonotype was observed a few times. This chain joins TRBV12-3 or TRBV12-4 and TRBJ1-1; TRBD1 is a possible D gene (6 bases). Trimming removed 6 bases from V and 0 bases from J, with 8 bases in between. The CDR3 spans 13 residues. CDR3 in amino acids: CASRRQVNTEAFF. In DNA, the CDR3 is TGTGCCAGCAGACGACAGGTGAACACTGAAGCTTTCTTT.

This clonotype was detected ten times or more. The chain uses TRBV6-6 and TRBJ2-2; D possibly uses TRBD1 or TRBD2 (5 bases each). The CDR3 runs 16 residues. The ends were cut back, 0 bases at V and 4 bases at J, with 12 bases in the middle. Germline assignment: CDR1 MNHNY and CDR2 SVGAGI (reference sequence). The CDR3 nucleotides read TGTGCCAGCAGTTACTCGGGGCCGAGGGGCACCGGGGAGCTGTTTTTT. Translated, it gives CASSYSGPRGTGELFF.

Only a few counts were recorded for this clonotype. The chain joins TRBV12-3 or TRBV12-4 to TRBJ2-7; D unclear. CDR3 length equals 15 residues. The CDR3 coding sequence is TGTGACAGAAGTTTAGAGAAAGGGAATAGCTACGAGCAGTACTTC. Translation gives CDRSLEKGNSYEQYF.

The chain recombines TRBV7-9 with TRBJ2-1; 10 nucleotides match TRBD2. Germline V gives CDR1 SEHNR, CDR2 FQNEAQ (reference sequence). After removal of 8 bases from V and 10 bases from J, the junction contained 14 bases not matched to a gene. The CDR3 loop spans 15 amino acids. The CDR3 DNA is TGTGCCAGCCGCCCTGGGCTAGCGGGAGTCCGGGAGCAGTTCTTC. It specifies CASRPGLAGVREQFF.

CDR3 sequence (DNA): TGTGCCAGCAGCTTAGGGATGTCGGAAAATTCACCCCTCCACTTT. Amino acid sequence: CASSLGMSENSPLHF. This chain uses TRBV7-8 with TRBJ1-6, with D uncertain. In germline, CDR1 is SGHVS, CDR2 FQNEAQ. The ends were cut back, 1 base at V and 7 bases at J, with 11 bases in the middle. The CDR3 has 15 amino acids.

This clonotype occurred many times. This chain joins TRBV11-2 and TRBJ2-2; TRBD2 is a possible D gene (6 bases). Per germline, CDR1 SGHAT and CDR2 FQNNGV. Deletions cut 4 bases from V and 6 bases from J, with 15 bases between. The CDR3 is made up of 15 amino acids. The CDR3 loop is CASSSPRGVPGELFF. DNA for the CDR3: TGTGCCAGCAGCTCACCGCGGGGTGTCCCCGGGGAGCTGTTTTTT.

This clonotype was seen a few times. The rearrangement links TRBV5-1 to TRBJ2-7, with TRBD2 matching 10 bases. V shed 2 bases and J 7 bases; nucleotides not matched to a gene: 9. This CDR3 comprises 15 residues. Germline assignment: CDR1 SGHRS and CDR2 YFSETQ. The CDR3 DNA reads as TGCGCCAGCAGCTTAGAACCGGGACTAGCGAGGGAGCAGTACTTC. Translated, it gives CASSLEPGLAREQYF.

CDR3 DNA sequence: TGCAGTGCTCAAGGACAAGTTAGCAATAGCAATCAGCCCCAGCATTTT. The encoded protein is CSAQGQVSNSNQPQHF. The chain recombines TRBV20-1 with TRBJ1-5; possible D gene TRBD1, 5 bases. Germline loops: CDR1 DFQATT, CDR2 SNEGSKA (reference sequence). V was cut by 5 bases and J by 0 bases, with 17 bases left in between. This CDR3 is built from 16 residues.

This clonotype appeared a few times. The genes are TRBV20-1 and TRBJ2-3; TRBD2 agrees at 13 bases. CDR3 length: 17 residues. The germline CDR1 and CDR2 sequences are DFQATT and SNEGSKA (reference sequence). The CDR3: CSPSGELAGGSTDTQYF. The CDR3 bases are TGCAGCCCTAGTGGGGAACTAGCGGGAGGGAGCACAGATACGCAGTATTTT.

The rearrangement links TRBV20-1 to TRBJ2-5; no firm D call. The length of the CDR3 is 14 residues. The germline V gene encodes CDR1 DFQATT and CDR2 SNEGSKA (reference sequence). V dropped 6 bases and J dropped 5 bases, with 19 bases sitting between them. The CDR3 coding sequence is TGCAGTGCCCTTAGAGTTAATGGAGACGAGACCCAGTACTTC. Translated: CSALRVNGDETQYF.

At least ten counts were recorded for this clonotype. The gene calls are TRBV28 and TRBJ2-7; D gene uncertain. V was trimmed by 6 bases and J by 0 bases, leaving 6 bases between them. The CDR3 length is 12 residues. The germline CDR1 and CDR2 sequences are MDHEN and SYDVKM. CDR3 in amino acids: CASRRNSYEQYF. The CDR3 DNA is TGTGCCAGCAGACGAAACTCCTACGAGCAGTACTTC.

This clonotype was recorded at least ten times. The CDR3 sequence is CASSSTVRSYEQYF. The CDR3 DNA reads as TGTGCCAGCAGCTCTACGGTTAGGTCCTACGAGCAGTACTTC. The V and J genes are TRBV7-8 and TRBJ2-7; D gene ambiguous. Germline V gene data show CDR1 as SGHVS and CDR2 as FQNEAQ. Deletions cut 4 bases from V and 1 base from J, with 11 bases between. This CDR3 is built from 14 residues. Combining the CDR3 with reference TRBV7-8 and TRBJ2-7 gives the whole variable domain GAGVSQSPRYKVAKRGQDVALRCDPISGHVSLFWYQQALGQGPEFLTYFQNEAQLDKSGLPSDRFFAERPEGSVSTLKIQRTQQEDSAVYLCASSSTVRSYEQYFGPGTRLTVT.

This clonotype was detected only a few times. The V and J genes are TRBV28 and TRBJ2-3; maybe TRBD2 (8 bases). The CDR3 length is 18 residues. Germline V lookup: CDR1 MDHEN, CDR2 SYDVKM. The ends were cut back, 5 bases at V and 2 bases at J, with 23 bases in the middle. The DNA of the CDR3 is TGTGCCAGCAGTCCACCGGATAGCGGGACAGATGCCACAGATACGCAGTATTTT. This sequence encodes CASSPPDSGTDATDTQYF.

This clonotype appeared a few times. The chain carries TRBV20-1 and TRBJ2-4, with 8 bases lining up with TRBD1. The germline CDR1 and CDR2 sequences are DFQATT and SNEGSKA (reference sequence). Trimming at V came to 5 bases and at J to 0 bases, leaving 6 bases not matched to a gene. The length of the CDR3 is 15 residues. The CDR3 DNA reads as TGCAGTGCTTCAGACAGGGGCACAGCCAAAAACATTCAGTACTTC. Translation gives CSASDRGTAKNIQYF.

This clonotype was detected ten times or more. In nucleotides, the CDR3 is TGCGCCAGCAGCACCGGGACTAGCGGGGCGAACGGGGAGCTGTTTTTT. Protein product: CASSTGTSGANGELFF. The gene calls are TRBV5-1 and TRBJ2-2; 13 nucleotides agree with TRBD2. Per the germline V gene, CDR1 is SGHRS and CDR2 is YFSETQ. This CDR3 region has 16 residues. The junction had 7 bases not matched to a gene; V was cut back by 4 bases and J by 7 bases.

In regard to this clonotype: A much more abundant neighbour one base away suggests this may be a read error. V gene TRBV12-3 or TRBV12-4 combines with J gene TRBJ1-2; D remains ambiguous. V was trimmed by 5 bases and J by 8 bases, leaving 15 bases between them. The CDR3 is 13 amino acids. Here the CDR3 reads CASSPIGSWGYTF. DNA for the CDR3: TGTGCCAGCAGTCCCATTGGATCGTGGGGCTACACCTTC.

This clonotype was detected a few times. CDR3 sequence: CASSLEKQPQHF. Here the CDR3 DNA reads TGTGCCAGCAGTCTGGAAAAACAGCCCCAGCATTTT. The chain combines TRBV28 with TRBJ1-5; no reliable D call. Germline V gene data show CDR1 as MDHEN and CDR2 as SYDVKM. The CDR3 runs to 12 residues. The V end was cut by 5 bases, the J end by 7 bases, with 9 bases between.

This clonotype was seen only a few times. V is TRBV7-9 and J is TRBJ1-6; 8 bases map to TRBD1. V lost 3 bases and J lost 8; bases outside the gene matches: 12. From germline, CDR1 is SEHNR and CDR2 FQNEAQ (reference sequence). The CDR3 totals 17 residues. The CDR3 bases are TGTGCCAGCAGCTTTCGGGGGGTGACAGGGGTTTATTCACCCCTCCACTTT. It translates to CASSFRGVTGVYSPLHF.

Only one count was recorded for this clonotype. One end of the junction fails to match germline, which may point to a read error. This chain uses TRBV4-2 with TRBJ2-1; D gene unclear. This CDR3 has 14 amino acids. The germline V gene has CDR1 LGHNA and CDR2 YNFKEQ. CDR3 protein: CASSPRTEYNGQFF. The CDR3 DNA is TGTGCCAGCAGCCCCCGGACGGAATACAATGGGCAGTTCTTC.

This clonotype was counted only a few times. V and J are TRBV15 and TRBJ2-1; D gene ambiguous. From germline, CDR1 is LNHNV and CDR2 YYDKDF (reference sequence). The CDR3 is 18 residues long. V lost 3 bases and J 0 bases, leaving 18 bases between the germline ends. This CDR3 is CATSSLELWGSSYNEQFF. The CDR3 nucleotides are TGTGCCACCAGCAGCTTAGAGTTGTGGGGTAGCTCCTACAATGAGCAGTTCTTC.

This clonotype was seen more than once but under ten times. V is TRBV6-1 and J is TRBJ1-4, with D perhaps matching TRBD1 (6 bases). The germline gives CDR1 MNHNS, CDR2 SASEGT. V was cut by 6 bases and J by 3 bases, with 17 bases left in between. This CDR3 spans 16 amino acids. The CDR3 here is CASRLMPGAANEKLFF. CDR3 sequence (DNA): TGTGCCAGCAGGCTTATGCCGGGGGCTGCTAATGAAAAACTGTTTTTT.

This clonotype was counted between two and nine times. The rearrangement joins TRBV6-5 to TRBJ2-2; tentatively, D is TRBD1 (5 bases). CDR1 is MNHEY, CDR2 SVGAGI, per germline. Deletions cut 0 bases from V and 7 bases from J, with 12 bases between. The CDR3 has 15 amino acids. The CDR3 reads CASSYSSRVNGELFF. The CDR3 DNA sequence: TGTGCCAGCAGTTACTCGAGCAGGGTGAACGGGGAGCTGTTTTTT.

This clonotype was observed many times. The chain is built from TRBV7-9 and TRBJ2-7; a possible D gene is TRBD2 (5 bases). CDR1 SEHNR and CDR2 FQNEAQ come from the germline V gene (reference sequence). This CDR3 has 15 amino acids. V was trimmed by 5 bases and J by 0 bases, leaving 14 bases between them. The CDR3 reads CASSGKSGSSYEQYF. CDR3 DNA: TGTGCCAGCAGCGGGAAAAGTGGGAGCTCCTACGAGCAGTACTTC.

This clonotype was observed many times. This chain uses TRBV5-6 with TRBJ1-2; D may be TRBD1 (5 bases). This CDR3 region has 14 residues. Deletions cut 4 bases from V and 4 bases from J, with 14 bases between. In germline, CDR1 is SGHDT, CDR2 YYEEEE. In nucleotides, the CDR3 is TGTGCCAGCAGCCCCCGGGACGGACCCTATGGCTACACCTTC. It translates to CASSPRDGPYGYTF.

This clonotype was counted ten times or more. J is TRBJ2-1 and V is TRBV3-1; TRBD2 is a possible D gene (5 bases). This CDR3 spans 15 amino acids. Trimming removed 0 bases from V and 1 base from J, with 7 bases in between. CDR1 LGHDT and CDR2 YNNKEL come from the germline V gene (reference sequence). The CDR3 DNA sequence: TGTGCCAGCAGCCAAGATCGACTATCCTACAATGAGCAGTTCTTC. Translating it yields CASSQDRLSYNEQFF.

The rearrangement uses TRBV6-1 and TRBJ2-2, with a weak D call TRBD1 (5 bases). Germline V CDR1 and CDR2: MNHNS, SASEGT. The CDR3 contains 14 residues. V lost 7 bases and J lost 4, with 13 bases in between. The CDR3 here is CASTHDRATGELFF. Written as DNA, the CDR3 is TGTGCCAGCACTCATGACAGAGCCACCGGGGAGCTGTTTTTT.

This clonotype turned up a few times. The chain is built from TRBV14 and TRBJ2-2; D tentatively fits TRBD1 or TRBD2 (5 bases each). Germline V lookup: CDR1 SGHDN, CDR2 FVKESK. V lost 2 bases to trimming and J lost 4 bases, with 17 bases between them. The CDR3 has 17 amino acids. The CDR3 region is CASSQYGSGRGTGELFF. The CDR3, as DNA: TGTGCCAGCAGCCAATATGGGTCAGGGAGAGGCACCGGGGAGCTGTTTTTT.